These 7 T cell receptor beta chains share one sample of origin, sequenced in a study of Graves' ophthalmopathy and Graves' hyperthyroidism. RNA served as the template for amplifying TCR beta CDR3 regions. First-round RT-PCR relied on HTBI primers, and a second-round multiplex PCR came next. Each CDR3 protein is one row after TCRdb ran MiXCR on the multiplex PCR reads. The sample holds 620,000 or so distinct CDR3 sequences, over 20% seen once. The specimen was peripheral blood. The receptors derive from a woman under 30 with stable Graves' hyperthyroidism. Some clones in this sample may be carry-over from other donors' samples.

In its sample, this clonotype was seen many times. The rearrangement joins TRBV20-1 to TRBJ2-7; 7 bases fit TRBD1. This CDR3 comprises 12 residues. V trimming: 6 bases; J trimming: 1 base; junction bases outside the gene matches: 3. CDR1 and CDR2 (germline): DFQATT, SNEGSKA (reference sequence). CDR3 protein: CSAWTGSYEQYF. DNA of the CDR3: TGCAGTGCCTGGACAGGTTCCTACGAGCAGTACTTC.

Many counts were recorded for this clonotype. The chain employs TRBV6-2 or TRBV6-3 and TRBJ1-1; TRBD1 is a possible D gene (6 bases). Trimming shortened V by 10 bases and J by 5 bases, and 14 bases separated the two germline ends. This CDR3 has 12 residues. Germline V lookup: CDR1 MNHEY, CDR2 SVGEGT. The CDR3 spells CAIQGFWTEAFF. In DNA, the CDR3 is TGTGCCATCCAGGGGTTTTGGACTGAAGCTTTCTTT.

In its sample, this clonotype was seen once. The chain carries TRBV5-1 and TRBJ1-2, with 7 bases identical to TRBD1. The CDR3 is 12 amino acids. V gave up 4 bases and J gave up 7 bases; unmatched junction bases: 4. Per germline, CDR1 SGHRS and CDR2 YFSETQ. The CDR3 DNA follows: TGCGCCAGCAGCCGGGGGGACAGTGGCTACACCTTC. This sequence encodes CASSRGDSGYTF.

This clonotype has just a few counts. The chain recombines TRBV30 with TRBJ1-1, with TRBD1 identical over 7 bases. Per the germline V gene, CDR1 is GTSNPN and CDR2 is SVGIG (reference sequence). The CDR3 is 13 residues long. This CDR3 reads CACEGQLNTEAFF. CDR3 nucleotide sequence: TGTGCTTGTGAGGGACAGCTGAACACTGAAGCTTTCTTT.

Details on this clonotype: Just one base apart from a much larger clone, this may be a read error. The chain couples TRBV29-1 to TRBJ2-7; D unclear. The CDR3 is 11 amino acids. The germline V and J ends were trimmed by 1 base and 3 bases, with 4 bases remaining between them. CDR1 SQVTM and CDR2 ANQGSEA come from the germline V gene. The CDR3 sequence is CSVEGGYEQYF. Written as DNA, the CDR3 is TGCAGCGTTGAAGGGGGCTACGAGCAGTACTTC.

J is TRBJ2-7 and V is TRBV10-3; 10 bases are a match to TRBD2. The CDR3 length is 16 residues. Germline V gene sequence: CDR1 ENHRY, CDR2 SYGVKD. Trimming cost V 0 bases and J 2 bases; bases outside gene matches: 4. CDR3 region: CAISESLAGAAYEQYF. CDR3 nucleotide sequence: TGTGCCATCAGTGAGTCGCTAGCGGGGGCAGCCTACGAGCAGTACTTC.

This clonotype was seen many times. The gene calls are TRBV6-5 and TRBJ1-1; the D gene is possibly TRBD1 (5 bases). Germline V gene sequence: CDR1 MNHEY, CDR2 SVGAGI. This CDR3 region has 16 residues. Trimming removed 7 bases from V and 0 bases from J, with 18 bases in between. CDR3 in amino acids: CASTKASGPMNTEAFF. The CDR3 DNA reads as TGTGCCAGCACTAAGGCCTCGGGGCCTATGAACACTGAAGCTTTCTTT.